This TCR beta chain was found in a study of monozygotic twins with inflammatory bowel disease. Study results and limitations: The authors found no support for a single strong IBD-associated signal or clonotype. IBD patients share fewer clonotypes with other people than healthy twins do, especially with disease activity. There were differing immunosuppressive treatments, which may have added variability to patient repertoires.

The CDR3 is 16 amino acids. CDR1 and CDR2 (germline): KGHDR, SFDVKD. Eight separate reactions for every sample produced the cDNA. TCRdb reprocessed the 5' RACE reads; each CDR3 protein has one entry and no DNA is given. The table gives around 40,000 distinct CDR3 sequences; the top ten clones make up 4% to 6.5% of it. Concerning this clonotype itself: Its cognate antigen is unknown.

This receptor was taken from a human donor with ulcerative colitis or Crohn's disease, or a healthy co-twin of an affected twin (not recorded which). J is TRBJ2-3 and V is TRBV24-1; TCRdb gives TRBD1 as the D gene, but with no DNA this cannot be confirmed. Sequences were obtained from blood. The CDR3 loop is CATSDLSRGLTDTQYF.